This T cell receptor (beta chain) is from a study of T-cell memory formation after mild COVID-19. Overall study findings and caveats: The main location of contracting CD4+ clones was CM and EM, and that of contracting CD8+ clones was EMRA.

5'RACE primed at constant segments yielded TCR alpha and TCR beta cDNA libraries bearing sample barcodes and UMIs. MiXCR, applied by TCRdb to the 5' RACE reads, yields one record per CDR3 protein. This sample yields about 400,000 distinct CDR3 sequences, of which 16% are seen a single time; 20% to 25% belongs to the top ten. This clonotype was counted at least ten times. What it recognizes is unknown. Germline trimming cut 5 bases from V and 0 bases from J; bases unmatched to any gene: 5. The germline CDR1 and CDR2 sequences are SEHNR and FQNEAQ (reference sequence). The CDR3 covers 15 residues. Specimen: PBMCs or a T cell subset sorted from them (not recorded which). This TCR derives from a man aged 18 to 30 who had mild COVID-19 (a few samples of this study predate the infection). Cell type and time point are not known. The chain employs TRBV7-9 and TRBJ2-7, with TRBD2 identical over 9 bases. The CDR3 here is CASSLAGGSSYEQYF. For the CDR3, the DNA is TGTGCCAGCAGCCTCGCGGGAGGGAGCTCCTACGAGCAGTACTTC. Together with reference TRBV7-9 and TRBJ2-7, the CDR3 gives the full variable domain: DTGVSQNPRHKITKRGQNVTFRCDPISEHNRLYWYRQTLGQGPEFLTYFQNEAQLEKSRLLSDRFSAERPKGSFSTLEIQRTEQGDSAMYLCASSLAGGSSYEQYFGPGTRLTVT.